The T cell receptor beta chain under discussion was sequenced for a study of T cell repertoires in cytomegalovirus infection. Turning to the study itself: Both recently identified HLA-C-restricted and well-studied HLA-B-restricted CMV epitopes were used in the study. The study, taken as a whole, reports: CMV carriers having the relevant HLA were flagged by cumulative public TCR beta family frequency.

TCRdb re-derived calls from the reads in MiXCR, one entry per CDR3 protein. The table records hundreds of thousands of distinct CDR3 sequences, roughly 33% of them present only once. Notes on this clonotype: As yet, its antigen is unknown.

Trimming removed 6 bases from V and 8 bases from J; junction bases left unmatched: 11. CDR1 and CDR2 from the germline V gene are MNHEY and SVGAGI. The CDR3 extends over 15 amino acids. This chain uses TRBV6-5 with TRBJ2-1, with TRBD1 matching over 9 bases. The sample consisted of cultured CD8+ T cells from PBMCs, taken from culture after CMV antigen stimulation. This receptor was identified in a human donor in good health (CMV status not recorded). Some clones in this sample may be carry-over from other donors' samples. The CDR3 spells CASSRTGGAVDEQFF. The CDR3 DNA is TGTGCCAGCAGCCGAACAGGGGGCGCGGTGGATGAGCAGTTCTTC.